The T cell receptor beta chain under discussion was sequenced for a study of blood T cell repertoires in COVID-19. Trimming took 2 bases from V and 2 from J, leaving 10 bases between them. Germline CDR1 reads SEHNR; CDR2 reads FQNEAQ (reference sequence). The CDR3 consists of 14 residues. Authors' processing steps: The authors estimated nucleated cell counts from reference gene primer amplification. Clones were sequenced by immunoSEQ multiplex PCR, and TCRdb holds only the in-frame ones, with some missing. V and J calls and clone size are as listed in that table; D and trimming were resolved from the DNA. Here the sample spans roughly 350,000 clones, around nine tenths being singletons.

Material for sequencing was peripheral blood. The rearrangement joins TRBV7-9 to TRBJ2-7; tentative D call: TRBD1 (5 bases). The TCR sequence derives from a woman in her 50s with active or convalescent COVID-19. CDR3 amino acids: CASSLSVQAYEQYF. CDR3 DNA sequence: TGTGCCAGCAGCTTATCCGTACAGGCCTACGAGCAGTACTTC.